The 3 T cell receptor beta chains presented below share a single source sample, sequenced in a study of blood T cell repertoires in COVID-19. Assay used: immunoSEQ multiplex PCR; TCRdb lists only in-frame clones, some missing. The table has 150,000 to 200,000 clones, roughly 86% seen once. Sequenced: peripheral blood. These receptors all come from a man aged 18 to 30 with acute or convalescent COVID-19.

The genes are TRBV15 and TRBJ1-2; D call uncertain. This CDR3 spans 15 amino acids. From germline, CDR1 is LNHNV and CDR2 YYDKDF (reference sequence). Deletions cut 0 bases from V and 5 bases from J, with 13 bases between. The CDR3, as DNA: TGTGCCACCAGCAGAGAGATAGGAGCGATATATGGCTACACCTTC. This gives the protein CATSREIGAIYGYTF.

The CDR3 protein is CASSLGQGDTIYF. CDR3 bases: TGTGCCAGTAGCTTGGGACAAGGCGACACCATATATTTT. The chain recombines TRBV19 with TRBJ1-3, with D tentatively TRBD1 (6 bases). Trimming took off 6 bases at V and 8 bases at J, with 14 bases between the two ends. Germline values: CDR1 LNHDA, CDR2 SQIVND (reference sequence). This CDR3 is built from 13 residues.

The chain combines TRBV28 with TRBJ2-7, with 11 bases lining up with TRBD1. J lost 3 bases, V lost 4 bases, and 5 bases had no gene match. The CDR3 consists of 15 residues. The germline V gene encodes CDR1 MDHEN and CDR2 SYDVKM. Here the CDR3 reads CASSSPGTGGYEQYV. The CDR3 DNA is TGTGCCAGCAGTTCACCTGGGACAGGGGGCTACGAGCAGTACGTC.